One sample yielded the 4 T cell receptor beta chains listed below, sequenced in a study of T cells in Graves' hyperthyroidism and ophthalmopathy. The source material, RNA transcripts, was used to amplify TCR beta CDR3 regions. The HTBI set primed first-round TCR CDR3 RT-PCR. TCRdb re-called the multiplex PCR reads with MiXCR, one entry per CDR3 protein. Here the sample spans roughly 570,000 distinct CDR3 sequences, 15% to 19% being singletons. Sequenced input: blood. The origin of the receptors is a woman between 25 and 40 years old with Graves' hyperthyroidism.

This clonotype was detected only a few times. CDR3 residues: CSASYKKRGVNQPQHF. CDR3 DNA sequence: TGCAGTGCTAGCTACAAAAAAAGGGGGGTCAATCAGCCCCAGCATTTT. The chain uses TRBV20-1 and TRBJ1-5, with a possible D match to TRBD1 (6 bases). The V gene lost 3 bases and the J gene lost 3 bases, with 18 bases spanning the gap. This CDR3 has 16 residues. Per the germline V gene, CDR1 is DFQATT and CDR2 is SNEGSKA (reference sequence).

The rearrangement uses TRBV6-1 and TRBJ1-1; D is ambiguous. Germline loops: CDR1 MNHNS, CDR2 SASEGT. This CDR3 region has 13 residues. V lost 5 bases, J lost 6 bases, and 13 bases lay in between. CDR3 nucleotides: TGTGCCAGCAGTTACGAAGCTGGGTCTGAAGCTTTCTTT. Its protein is CASSYEAGSEAFF.

This clonotype was observed a handful of times. The chain couples TRBV9 to TRBJ2-1, with TRBD2 matching 7 bases. The CDR3 spans 12 residues. CDR1 SGDLS and CDR2 YYNGEE come from the germline V gene. Trimming removed 0 bases from V and 9 bases from J; junction bases left unmatched: 0. The CDR3 nucleotides read TGTGCCAGCAGCGTAGGGGGGGGTGAGCAGTTCTTC. Its translation is CASSVGGGEQFF.

In its sample, this clonotype was seen many times. The V call is TRBV6-1, the J call TRBJ1-5; D gene uncertain. The CDR3 runs to 13 residues. The germline V gene has CDR1 MNHNS and CDR2 SASEGT. V lost 3 bases, J lost 5 bases, and 8 bases lay in between. This CDR3 is CASSDTWYQPQHF. The CDR3 DNA sequence: TGTGCCAGCAGTGACACTTGGTATCAGCCCCAGCATTTT.